This TCR beta chain came from a study of blood T cells in healthy people across ages. General study findings and limits: A strong correlation was seen between TCR beta diversity and naive T cell percentage.

A second about 7 to 12 cycle PCR used barcoded and J-beta primers. One entry per CDR3 protein results from TCRdb running MiXCR on the 5' RACE reads. The table lists 600,000 to 850,000 distinct CDR3 sequences, around 46% of them singletons. As for this clonotype: The antigen remains unidentified.

CDR1 and CDR2 (germline): SEHNR, FQNEAQ (reference sequence). The CDR3 extends over 14 amino acids. V lost 0 bases, J lost 6 bases, and 12 bases lay in between. This receptor was obtained from a woman aged 60 to 75 in good health. Sequenced: blood. The chain uses TRBV7-9 and TRBJ2-7; D possibly corresponds to TRBD1 (6 bases). CDR3 in amino acids: CASSLAQQGREQYF. Here the CDR3 DNA reads TGTGCCAGCAGCTTAGCACAGCAGGGGCGCGAGCAGTACTTC.